The 24 T cell receptor beta chains in this list originate from one sample, sequenced in a study of patients and donors after allogeneic stem cell transplantation. TCRdb ran MiXCR on the RT-PCR reads and lists one entry per CDR3 protein. Here the sample spans around 8,800 distinct CDR3 sequences, about 4% being singletons. Sample: blood, either unsorted or a sorted T cell fraction (not recorded which). These TCRs come from a human donor who was either an allogeneic HSCT recipient or a stem cell or donor lymphocyte infusion donor (not recorded which). It is not recorded whose cells these are; they may come from a transplant donor.

This clonotype is deemed medium-sized (0.01 to 0.1%). The rearrangement uses TRBV20-1 and TRBJ1-2; TRBD1 might be the D (6 bases). This CDR3 region has 14 residues. The germline gives CDR1 DFQATT, CDR2 SNEGSKA (reference sequence). V shed 6 bases and J shed 4 bases, with 18 bases lying between them. The CDR3 nucleotides are TGCAGTGCCAGGGGCCCCCTTGGTGGCTATGGCTACACCTTC. Translated: CSARGPLGGYGYTF.

This clonotype has ten or more counts. This chain links TRBV24-1 with TRBJ2-3; TRBD1 aligns across 9 bases. V was clipped by 7 bases and J by 0 bases; unmatched bases: 4. Per germline, CDR1 KGHDR and CDR2 SFDVKD. The CDR3 has 15 amino acids. The CDR3 protein is CATRPGTGSTDTQYF. The CDR3 coding sequence is TGTGCCACCAGGCCCGGGACAGGGAGCACAGATACGCAGTATTTT.

This clonotype was seen at least ten times. This sequence joins TRBV20-1 and TRBJ2-3, with D perhaps matching TRBD2 (6 bases). The V end lost 2 bases, the J end lost 9 bases, and 12 bases lay between the germline ends. CDR1 is DFQATT, CDR2 SNEGSKA, per germline (reference sequence). CDR3 length equals 12 residues. The CDR3 sequence is CSARRLGDTQYF. CDR3 sequence (DNA): TGCAGTGCTAGAAGACTAGGAGACACGCAGTATTTT.

The rearrangement links TRBV6-6 to TRBJ2-4, with a tentative D call TRBD2 (6 bases). The ends were cut back, 7 bases at V and 8 bases at J, with 18 bases in the middle. CDR3 length: 14 residues. The germline CDR1 and CDR2 sequences are MNHNY and SVGAGI (reference sequence). CDR3 in DNA: TGTGCCAGCACCCTAGCGAATCTTGGAGACATTCAGTACTTC. Translating it yields CASTLANLGDIQYF.

In its sample, this clonotype was seen many times. The V gene is TRBV6-5, the J gene TRBJ1-5; D is uncertain. Germline V lookup: CDR1 MNHEY, CDR2 SVGAGI. Between the trimmed V and J ends, which lost 2 bases and 9 bases, there was a span of 8 bases. This CDR3 contains 12 residues. The CDR3 DNA is TGTGCCAGCAGTTACGGCGCGGGGCCCCAGCATTTT. It specifies CASSYGAGPQHF.

This clonotype was picked up many times. This chain joins TRBV27 and TRBJ2-5; possible D gene TRBD2, 6 bases. The germline V gene has CDR1 MNHEY and CDR2 SMNVEV (reference sequence). The V end was cut by 2 bases, the J end by 7 bases, with 17 bases between. This CDR3 has 15 residues. The DNA of the CDR3 is TGTGCCAGCAGTTTAGTTAGCGGACGCCAGGGGACCCAGTACTTC. Its translation is CASSLVSGRQGTQYF.

This clonotype was seen many times. V gene TRBV3-1 combines with J gene TRBJ2-5; D may be TRBD2 (6 bases). This CDR3 contains 14 residues. The V end lost 1 base, the J end lost 4 bases, and 10 bases lay between the germline ends. Germline V CDR1 and CDR2: LGHDT, YNNKEL (reference sequence). CDR3 in amino acids: CASSQGDGRETQYF. CDR3 bases: TGTGCCAGCAGCCAAGGGGACGGGAGAGAGACCCAGTACTTC.

Within the sample, this clonotype is medium-sized. As DNA, the CDR3 is TGTGCCAGCAGCTTGGGCTACGAGCAGTACTTC. It codes for CASSLGYEQYF. V usage is TRBV28 and J usage is TRBJ2-7; no definite D call. CDR3 length: 11 residues. Germline loops: CDR1 MDHEN, CDR2 SYDVKM. Trimming left V 6 bases short and J 3 bases short, with 6 bases between. The whole variable domain, remainder taken from reference TRBV28 and TRBJ2-7, is DVKVTQSSRYLVKRTGEKVFLECVQDMDHENMFWYRQDPGLGLRLIYFSYDVKMKEKGDIPEGYSVSREKKERFSLILESASTNQTSMYLCASSLGYEQYFGPGTRLTVT.

This clonotype showed up many times. V gene TRBV6-2 or TRBV6-3 combines with J gene TRBJ2-1; D is unresolved. The CDR3 is made up of 14 amino acids. Trimming pared 0 bases from V and 5 bases from J, leaving 8 bases between. The germline gives CDR1 MNHEY, CDR2 SVGEGT. CDR3 protein: CASSYSLSNNEQFF. Here the CDR3 DNA reads TGTGCCAGCAGTTACTCCCTCTCGAACAATGAGCAGTTCTTC.

This clonotype was counted ten times or more. This chain joins TRBV19 and TRBJ2-3; D perhaps matches TRBD2 (6 bases). CDR1 and CDR2 from the germline V gene are LNHDA and SQIVND (reference sequence). Trimming left V 3 bases short and J 4 bases short, with 11 bases between. The CDR3 has 14 amino acids. The CDR3 here is CASSIGGSPDTQYF. The CDR3 DNA follows: TGTGCCAGTAGTATTGGAGGGAGCCCAGATACGCAGTATTTT.

In this sample, this clonotype is large. The chain couples TRBV29-1 to TRBJ1-1; 8 bases match TRBD1. This CDR3 is built from 15 residues. Germline V gene lookup returns CDR1 SQVTM and CDR2 ANQGSEA. The V segment lost 5 bases and the J segment 5 bases; nucleotides outside the gene matches: 13. The CDR3 loop reads CSVPGQGGISTEAFF. For the CDR3, the DNA is TGCAGCGTTCCTGGACAGGGAGGGATTTCGACTGAAGCTTTCTTT. Drawing the rest from reference TRBV29-1 and TRBJ1-1, the complete variable domain is SAVISQKPSRDICQRGTSLTIQCQVDSQVTMMFWYRQQPGQSLTLIATANQGSEATYESGFVIDKFPISRPNLTFSTLTVSNMSPEDSSIYLCSVPGQGGISTEAFFGQGTRLTVV.

This clonotype was found many times. V gene TRBV30 combines with J gene TRBJ2-5; the D is unclear. Looked up from germline, CDR1 is GTSNPN and CDR2 is SVGIG (reference sequence). Trimming cost V 0 bases and J 7 bases, with 12 bases left between them. The CDR3 totals 13 residues. The CDR3 loop reads CAWSVGPPWTQYF. CDR3 coding DNA: TGTGCCTGGAGTGTAGGGCCGCCTTGGACCCAGTACTTC.

This clonotype occurred many times. The chain joins TRBV6-2 or TRBV6-3 to TRBJ2-7, with 7 positions matching TRBD1. Germline V gives CDR1 MNHEY, CDR2 SVGEGT. This CDR3 region has 14 residues. The junction had 8 bases not matched to a gene; V was cut back by 6 bases and J by 3 bases. In DNA form, the CDR3 reads TGTGCCAGCAGCCGACAGGGTCCTCTCTACGAGCAGTACTTC. Translating gives CASSRQGPLYEQYF.

This clonotype showed up many times. This chain connects TRBV19 to TRBJ2-5; no clear D. V dropped 6 bases and J dropped 5 bases, with 16 bases sitting between them. The CDR3 length is 14 residues. Germline CDR1 reads LNHDA; CDR2 reads SQIVND (reference sequence). Written as DNA, the CDR3 is TGTGCCAGTAGCCCCCCAGGCTTTTGGGAGACCCAGTACTTC. It specifies CASSPPGFWETQYF.

The chain carries TRBV7-9 and TRBJ2-7; a possible D gene is TRBD1 (7 bases). Trimming stripped 5 bases from V and 7 bases from J, with 21 bases between. This CDR3 has 15 residues. The germline V gene encodes CDR1 SEHNR and CDR2 FQNEAQ (reference sequence). CDR3: CASSLRDSGWGEQYF. CDR3 DNA sequence: TGTGCCAGCAGCCTGCGGGACAGTGGGTGGGGGGAGCAGTACTTC.

This clonotype was recorded at least ten times. The chain uses TRBV6-2 or TRBV6-3 and TRBJ2-1, with D hard to call. Trimming shortened V by 1 base and J by 0 bases, and 10 bases separated the two germline ends. Germline V CDR1 and CDR2: MNHEY, SVGEGT. The CDR3 has 16 amino acids. CDR3 DNA sequence: TGTGCCAGCAGTTACTATTCGGGTTCCTCCTACAATGAGCAGTTCTTC. It translates to CASSYYSGSSYNEQFF.

Ten or more counts support this clonotype. The chain recombines TRBV11-2 with TRBJ1-6; D is possibly TRBD1 (6 bases). The germline V gene encodes CDR1 SGHAT and CDR2 FQNNGV. The CDR3 loop spans 14 amino acids. V lost 2 bases and J lost 9, with 11 bases in between. The CDR3 region has the DNA TGTGCCAGCAGCTTATTCGGGGGCCTTTCACCCCTCCACTTT. It translates to CASSLFGGLSPLHF.

This clonotype is labeled medium-sized. The chain couples TRBV24-1 to TRBJ1-4; a weak D match, TRBD1 (5 bases). Deletions cut 5 bases from V and 3 bases from J, with 15 bases between. This CDR3 contains 16 residues. Germline V gene lookup returns CDR1 KGHDR and CDR2 SFDVKD. This CDR3 is CATSASSAGPNEKLFF. The CDR3 DNA reads as TGTGCCACCAGTGCTTCATCCGCGGGGCCTAATGAAAAACTGTTTTTT.

This clonotype was picked up many times. This chain links TRBV27 with TRBJ2-3; D not resolved. Germline loops: CDR1 MNHEY, CDR2 SMNVEV (reference sequence). CDR3 length: 13 residues. The V end was cut by 3 bases, the J end by 3 bases, with 7 bases between. In DNA, the CDR3 is TGTGCCAGCAGTTTCCTACTTACAGATACGCAGTATTTT. It specifies CASSFLLTDTQYF.

The chain is built from TRBV4-3 and TRBJ1-1; weak D call: TRBD1 (5 bases). Trimming removed 1 base from V and 3 bases from J, with 9 bases in between. CDR3 length equals 14 residues. Germline loops: CDR1 LGHNA, CDR2 YSLEER. CDR3 DNA: TGCGCCAGCAGCCAAGTTCTCAGGGACACTGAAGCTTTCTTT. Amino acids: CASSQVLRDTEAFF.

This clonotype counts as medium-sized. The gene calls are TRBV25-1 and TRBJ1-2, with 7 bases identical to TRBD1. V dropped 8 bases and J dropped 7; count of bases not matched to a gene: 10. CDR1 MGHDK and CDR2 SYGVNS come from the germline V gene. This CDR3 comprises 13 residues. The CDR3 is CASEYRDSSGYTF. The CDR3 nucleotides read TGTGCCAGCGAATACCGGGACAGCTCTGGCTACACCTTC.

This clonotype rates as medium-sized. As DNA, the CDR3 is TGTGCCAGCAGTTTACCCGACGGGCAAGGCGGCTACACCTTC. It is translated as CASSLPDGQGGYTF. The chain uses TRBV28 and TRBJ1-2; D gene unclear. Germline V gene lookup returns CDR1 MDHEN and CDR2 SYDVKM. This CDR3 comprises 14 residues. The germline V and J ends were trimmed by 2 bases and 8 bases, with 15 bases remaining between them.

Sample share makes this clonotype medium-sized (0.01 to 0.1%). The gene calls are TRBV7-9 and TRBJ2-5; maybe TRBD1 (6 bases). Germline V lookup: CDR1 SEHNR, CDR2 FQNEAQ (reference sequence). This CDR3 contains 15 residues. Trimming took 4 bases from V and 9 from J, leaving 21 bases between them. CDR3 loop: CASSWTEASRAAQYF. The DNA for the CDR3 is TGTGCCAGCAGCTGGACAGAGGCATCACGGGCGGCCCAGTACTTC.

This clonotype is labeled medium-sized (0.01 to 0.1%). The chain carries TRBV28 and TRBJ1-5; D call uncertain. V was shortened by 1 base and J by 7 bases, with 11 bases between the two germline ends. Germline V lookup: CDR1 MDHEN, CDR2 SYDVKM. The CDR3 length is 14 residues. CDR3 residues: CASSLSPWSQPQHF. For the CDR3, the DNA is TGTGCCAGCAGTTTATCGCCATGGAGCCAGCCCCAGCATTTT.